The present T cell receptor (beta chain) was sequenced within a study of sequential checkpoint blockade in melanoma. About the research overall: After both sequences, patients received maintenance nivolumab.

Treatment meaning: randomized to nivolumab then ipilimumab (arm A) or the reverse (arm B). Profiled with immunoSEQ multiplex PCR; TCRdb holds only in-frame clones, not every one. The sample contains fewer than 40,000 clones, about 88% of which appear only once. CDR3 length: 16 residues. The germline V gene encodes CDR1 MDHEN and CDR2 SYDVKM. The junction had 11 bases not matched to a gene; V was cut back by 5 bases and J by 3 bases. The clonotype was recovered from a human donor with melanoma. The chain joins TRBV28 to TRBJ2-7; TRBD1 aligns across 9 bases. Sequencing was performed on CD8+ T cells sorted from blood (inferred from file names), taken from a patient given nivolumab and ipilimumab in sequence. In DNA form, the CDR3 reads TGTGCCAGCAGTATCAGGGACAGGGCCCCGTTCTACGAGCAGTACTTC. Translating gives CASSIRDRAPFYEQYF.